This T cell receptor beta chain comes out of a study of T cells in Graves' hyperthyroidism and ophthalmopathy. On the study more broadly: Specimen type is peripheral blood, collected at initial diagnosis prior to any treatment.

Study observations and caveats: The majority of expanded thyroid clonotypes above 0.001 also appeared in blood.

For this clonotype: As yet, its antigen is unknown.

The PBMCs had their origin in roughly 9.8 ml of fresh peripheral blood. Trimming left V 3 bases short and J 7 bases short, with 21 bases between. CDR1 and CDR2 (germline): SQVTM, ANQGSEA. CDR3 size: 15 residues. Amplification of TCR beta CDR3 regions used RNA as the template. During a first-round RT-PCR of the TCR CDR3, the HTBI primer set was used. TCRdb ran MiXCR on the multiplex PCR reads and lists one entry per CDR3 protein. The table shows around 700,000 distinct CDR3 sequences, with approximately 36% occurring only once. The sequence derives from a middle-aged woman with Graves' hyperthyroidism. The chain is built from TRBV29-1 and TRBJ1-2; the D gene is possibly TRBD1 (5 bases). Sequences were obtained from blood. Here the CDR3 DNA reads TGCAGCGTTGACGCCGGGACGAGGGGCTACGGTGGCTACACCTTC. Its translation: CSVDAGTRGYGGYTF.